This is a list of T cell receptor beta chains from one sample in a study of identical twins. A single record per CDR3 protein comes from TCRdb applying MiXCR to the 5' RACE reads. The top ten clones hold 8% to 10% of a sample with 350,000 to 400,000 distinct CDR3 sequences, roughly 9% of them seen once. Input material: naive T cells sorted from blood. These receptors were collected from a woman in her forties or fifties in good health. Both conserved end residues are part of each CDR3. Clone sizes are given selectively: once, few, many, or a class where the clone is expanded.

TRBV18 | . | CASSLEAKNIQYF
TRBV20-1 | many | CSARDRRLAGGHNEQFF
TRBV3-1 | few | CASSHRQRLNYYEQYF
TRBV20-1 | . | CSASPPGWTDTQYF
TRBV6-6 | few | CASNPDHDEKLFF
TRBV2 | few | CARSDRDYGYTF
TRBV20-1 | few | CSASDVSRDEQFF
TRBV4-1 | . | CASSQDHAGAQNEQFF
TRBV27 | . | CASSLTRLNEQYF
TRBV5-1 | many | CASSSRQGVGTEAFF
TRBV20-1 | few | CSARISDLGGAQYF